This T cell receptor beta chain was profiled in a study of control samples from healthy donors and cancer patients. This clone has only one observation. Repertoires were generated with immunoSEQ multiplex PCR, while TCRdb's copy carries only in-frame clones and drops some. Here the sample spans 90,000 or so clones, approximately 91% being singletons. Trimming left V 5 bases short and J 4 bases short, with 9 bases between. This CDR3 is 14 amino acids long. Germline V gene data show CDR1 as LNHDA and CDR2 as SQIVND (reference sequence). This receptor was taken from a woman aged 60-70 years in good health. The rearrangement links TRBV19 to TRBJ1-6; no firm D call. The sample comprised blood. The CDR3 bases are TGTGCCAGTAGTCACCGGGATTATAATTCACCCCTCCACTTT. This codes for CASSHRDYNSPLHF.